This T cell receptor (beta chain) was retrieved from a study of cytomegalovirus exposure and HLA in healthy donors listed by TCRdb under 2017. For the wider study: An earlier analysis of roughly 500 of the donors reported roughly 300 Gb of sequence data and about 120 million unique TCR beta sequences obtained from about 179 million T cells. Approximately 310 gigabases of sequencing data and approximately 92 million unique TCR sequences made up an early release that covered about 640 HLA-typed donors. Of the 300 to 500 genotyped donors, 80% to 90% were placed in the genetic ancestry cluster associated with self-reported Caucasian donors. The study aimed to test whether signatures of past pathogen exposure could be identified by cataloging public T cell receptors. The study profiled the T cell repertoires of under 850 subjects by immunosequencing and related them to cytomegalovirus serostatus. Along with the approximately 650-subject first cohort, a separate validation cohort of over a hundred different subjects was used. The study combined high-throughput TCR immunosequencing, statistical association of individual TCRs with disease status, and machine learning to predict cytomegalovirus infection status. In a later analysis, previously published TCR beta repertoires from about 670 donors were re-analyzed and high-resolution HLA genotyping was added so that TCR occurrence patterns could be studied. The later analysis used no new phenotypic data to find candidate immune exposures, relying instead on TCR beta sequences and their occurrence across donors. An earlier analysis of several hundred of the donors applied high-throughput TCR beta sequencing to assess whether each TCR beta V gene segment acted as functional or pseudogenic. Donor age, sex, ethnicity and CMV serostatus were collected together with the repertoire data. A later genetic analysis used genome-wide SNP genotypes for 398 of the 666 donors, treating that subset as a discovery cohort. Every discovery cohort repertoire had been produced on one sequencing platform. Class I and class II HLA loci were covered by the typing at four-digit resolution. Typing coverage differed by locus: A, B, C, DRB1 and DQB1 were typed in roughly 629-630 donors, DQA1 in about 510, DPA1 in 600 to 610, and DPB1 in approximately 450. Because of strong linkage in the cohort, 5 or 6 DR-DQ haplotypes were treated as single units for association and clustering. Among roughly 370 genotyped donors of the cohort, an average of about 240,000 unique TCR beta nucleotide sequences were sequenced per donor, about a sixth of them non-productive.

Library preparation employed the immunoSEQ multiplex PCR assay. For the multiplex PCR, a mixture combining 60 forward primers for TCR Vbeta segments and 13 reverse primers for TCR Jbeta segments was used. Amplification of the CDR3 region of rearranged TCR beta genes was performed with a multiplex PCR assay on genomic DNA. Amplified TCR beta libraries were sequenced as 87-base-pair reads on the Illumina HiSeq System. The authors processed their data as follows. In a later analysis, tens of millions of unique TCR beta chains were counted across the 500 to 700 repertoires, and roughly 11 million of these chains were shared by at least two donors. A nearest-neighbor algorithm error-corrected the raw reads and collapsed the reads into unique sequences, merging closely related sequences to remove PCR and sequencing errors. To assign V, D and J gene segments, CDR3 sequences were aligned to IMGT reference sequences. For a sequence to be retained, at least a six-nucleotide match to both a V gene segment and a J gene segment was required. Rearrangements were called productive when the CDR3 lacked stop codons and stayed in frame with V and J; all others were non-productive. CDR3 was defined by IMGT convention, running from the second conserved V-encoded cysteine to the conserved J-encoded phenylalanine. In an earlier analysis of some 550 of the donors, sequences lacking an unambiguous match to a single V gene segment were excluded. In an earlier analysis of approximately 590 of the donors, a V segment was called functional when productive rearrangements were above 56.7%, and segregating when the standard deviation between donors exceeded 5%. A statistical classification framework was built to diagnose cytomegalovirus status from the catalog of TCR beta chain sequences. V and J gene assignment, in a later analysis, came from comparing TCR nucleotide sequences with IMGT/GENE-DB human TR gene sequences. The TCRdist pipeline was used in a later analysis to assign CDR3 sequences and most-parsimonious VDJ recombination scenarios. In a later analysis, each TCR beta chain was defined by its CDR3 amino acid sequence together with its V-gene family, and reads without a unique V-gene family were excluded. A later analysis removed 592 highly shared, low-generation-probability nucleotide sequences to deal with suspected cross-contamination and a sequencing artifact. For each public chain, a later analysis derived a clonal expansion index from normalized ranks of inferred template counts within each repertoire. In a later analysis, generation probabilities were computed with a VDJ recombination model fitted to out-of-frame rearrangements, and the resulting probabilities were checked against IGoR. Hypergeometric tests were used in a later analysis to score TCR-TCR, TCR-HLA and TCR-CMV co-occurrence, with a repertoire-size bias correction applied to the TCR pairs. False discovery rates were estimated in a later analysis by permuting HLA or CMV assignments 20 times. In a later analysis, co-occurring TCRs were grouped using DBSCAN, and TCRdist sequence similarity was added for clustering within HLA-allele-positive subsets. For co-occurrence clustering, repertoires with fewer than 30,000 or more than 120,000 public chains were excluded, along with roughly 5 repertoires with anomalous nucleotide sharing. TCRdb mirrors the immuneACCESS table, restricted to in-frame sequences. Some clones are absent from its copies; in checked studies, under half trace to an unresolved V gene, and the reason for the others is unknown. From that table come the V and J calls and clone size; the DNA was used to work out D and trimming. This sample comprises about 200,000 clones, roughly 80% of them detected only once. The top ten constitute about 1.4% of the sample.

General findings and caveats noted by the study authors: The cohort was sequenced for TCR beta chains only, and without alpha or paired-chain data the features that could be detected were limited. The authors suggested that the approach could potentially be generalized to other disease states and immunological phenotypes. Most TCR sequences were seen in very few donors, while some public TCRs were found in many individuals. Compared with the approximately 720-donor mean, donors in an Asian-associated ancestry cluster had fewer N-insertions in productive TCRs, according to a later genetic analysis. A later analysis found that TCR association rates varied across HLA loci, with DRB1 alleles showing the most associated TCRs and HLA-C alleles the fewest. In a later genetic analysis, a missense DCLRE1C variant was associated with V-gene and J-gene trimming of TCR beta chains, and the association was replicated in an independent cohort. Compared with equally common non-associated chains, HLA-associated TCR beta chains in a later analysis were more clonally expanded and had lower generation probabilities. The classifier was reported to diagnose cytomegalovirus status with high specificity and sensitivity in both the original and validation cohorts. For the cohort, immune exposure information was limited to CMV serostatus. At a false discovery rate of 0.05, a later analysis linked 16,000 or so TCR beta sequences to specific HLA alleles. Roughly uniform sequencing depth across donors was assumed in presence/absence analyses, although this assumption may not hold. In an earlier analysis of about 550 of the donors, most TCR beta V segments were observed in productive rearrangements about 90% or about 30% of the time, broadly matching IMGT annotations. In a later analysis, most CMV-associated TCR beta chains were found to appear HLA-restricted, with HLA associations seemingly driven largely by CMV exposure. Because some donors lacked HLA typing at each locus, the association tests relied only on the typed subset. In a later analysis, several top co-occurrence clusters were reported to appear linked to parvovirus B19, influenza, CMV and Epstein-Barr virus. The study listed 150 to 200 TCR beta chains as associated with cytomegalovirus. A cluster of highly shared sequence variants was judged likely to be a technical artifact of the sequencing pipeline. Correlated functional status among segregating V segments might reflect linkage disequilibrium, but an unknown experimental factor could not be ruled out. Because counts were too low, around 17 rarely observed V segments, including chromosome 9 orphons, were left out of the earlier analysis of approximately 580 of the donors. Three of the identified cytomegalovirus-associated TCR beta chains were confirmed in vitro to be specific for cytomegalovirus antigens. Strong co-occurrence of HLA alleles, especially DR and DQ, made assigning TCR associations to individual alleles difficult. A further reported finding was that TCR beta sequences accurately predicted the HLA-A and HLA-B alleles for most subjects in the first cohort.

The cohort was made up of 500 to 850 healthy bone marrow donors. All cohort members were sampled while nominally healthy, although unrecorded immune exposures were likely present. The donor was CMV seronegative and was included in the group of under 450 seronegative cohort members. Each donor provided a peripheral blood sample, and peripheral blood mononuclear cells were used for TCR beta sequencing. The Qiagen DNeasy Blood Extraction Kit was used to extract genomic DNA from the blood cell samples. The table lists this clone with a count of one. Its cognate antigen has yet to be identified. No much larger clone is present one base from it, and per-base qualities are unavailable. The receptor was isolated from a girl between 10 and 17 years old in good health and CMV-seronegative. The source material was PBMCs.

The nucleotide sequence reads as follows: TGTGCCAGCAGTCTCCCGGGACAGGAGTACGAGCAGTACTTC. It encodes CASSLPGQEYEQYF. The sequence joins TRBV6-6 to TRBJ2-7, with 8 bases aligning to TRBD1. For this chain, trimming is 5 bases at the V end and 4 bases at the J end, and the number of junction bases without a gene match is 7. Per the germline V gene (reference sequence), MNHNY is the CDR1 and SVGAGI is the CDR2. Its CDR3 holds 14 amino acids, cysteine through phenylalanine. Only the CDR3 region is kept as DNA, spanning 42 bases read in frame from base 1.